This T cell receptor beta chain was recovered during a study of T-cell memory formation after mild COVID-19. Findings of the study overall: Certain responding clones were present in pre-infection memory, suggesting participation of cross-reactive memory.

This clonotype has more than one count but fewer than ten. What it binds is unknown. Germline V gene data show CDR1 as KGHDR and CDR2 as SFDVKD. The V and J ends lost 1 base and 3 bases respectively, with 23 bases between them. This CDR3 has 20 residues. 5'RACE primed from the constant segment yielded TCR alpha and TCR beta cDNA libraries bearing sample barcodes and UMIs. Using its own MiXCR run on the 5' RACE reads, TCRdb lists one record per CDR3 protein. The repertoire holds 450,000 to 650,000 distinct CDR3 sequences, less than 25% seen once, with 7% to 9% in the top ten. The chain has TRBV24-1 and TRBJ2-2; D possibly uses TRBD1 or TRBD2 (5 bases each). This sequence originates from an adult woman who had mild COVID-19 (a few samples of this study predate the infection). Cell type and time point are not known. Sequencing was carried out using PBMCs or a T cell subset sorted from them (not recorded which). The CDR3 sequence: CATSDFRPGRLTGHTGELFF. The CDR3 DNA sequence: TGTGCCACCAGTGATTTCCGACCGGGGCGACTAACGGGACACACCGGGGAGCTGTTTTTT.